This T cell receptor beta chain was sequenced for a study of T cell clonotyping in hematopoietic cell transplantation. Study-wide background: Cytoreduction preceded collection of pretransplant recipient samples. Study results and limitations: Recipient TCR diversity dropped after transplant; expanded clonotypes rose from day 30 to 180.

Profiling relied on immunoSEQ multiplex PCR, and the TCRdb table lists in-frame clones only, not all of them. The data show some 16,000 clones, with 93% seen just once and approximately 1.8% held by the top ten. Unmatched junction bases numbered 6, after V lost 3 bases and J lost 3 bases. Per the germline V gene, CDR1 is SGHTA and CDR2 is FQGNSA. The CDR3 consists of 15 residues. In the case of this clone: Its antigen is not identified.

Time point denoted: recipient sample about 28 days before transplant, after cytoreduction. Here the sequenced sample was peripheral blood mononuclear cells, taken before stem cell transplant. The gene calls are TRBV7-2 and TRBJ1-1; 8 nucleotides match TRBD1. The origin of this receptor is a young man with biphenotypic leukemia. Some clones in this sample may be carry-over from other donors' samples. The CDR3 sequence is CASSLRGQGDTEAFF. CDR3 DNA sequence: TGTGCCAGCAGCTTGAGAGGACAGGGTGACACTGAAGCTTTCTTT.